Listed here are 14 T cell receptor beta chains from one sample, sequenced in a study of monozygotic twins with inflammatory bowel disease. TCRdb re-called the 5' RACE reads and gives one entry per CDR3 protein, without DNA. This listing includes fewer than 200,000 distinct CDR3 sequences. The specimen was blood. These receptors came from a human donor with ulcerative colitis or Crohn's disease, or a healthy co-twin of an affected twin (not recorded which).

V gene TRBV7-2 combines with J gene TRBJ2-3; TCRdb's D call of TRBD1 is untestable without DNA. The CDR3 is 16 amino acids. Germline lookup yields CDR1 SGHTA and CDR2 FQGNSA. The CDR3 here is CASSPTPRTYTDTQYF.

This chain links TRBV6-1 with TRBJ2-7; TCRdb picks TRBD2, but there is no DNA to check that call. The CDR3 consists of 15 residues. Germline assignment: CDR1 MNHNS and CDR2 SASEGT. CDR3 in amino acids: CASTRSASQDREQYF.

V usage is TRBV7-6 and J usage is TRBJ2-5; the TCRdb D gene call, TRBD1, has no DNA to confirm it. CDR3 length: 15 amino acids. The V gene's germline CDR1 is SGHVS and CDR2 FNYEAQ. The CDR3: CASSLAQGVKETQYF.

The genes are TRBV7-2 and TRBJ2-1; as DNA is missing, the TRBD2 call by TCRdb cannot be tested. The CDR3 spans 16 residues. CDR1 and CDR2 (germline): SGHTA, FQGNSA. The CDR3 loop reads CASSVRLAGGDNEQFF. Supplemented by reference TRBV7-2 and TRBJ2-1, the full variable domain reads GAGVSQSPSNKVTEKGKDVELRCDPISGHTALYWYRQSLGQGLEFLIYFQGNSAPDKSGLPSDRFSAERTGGSVSTLTIQRTQQEDSAVYLCASSVRLAGGDNEQFFGPGTRLTVL.

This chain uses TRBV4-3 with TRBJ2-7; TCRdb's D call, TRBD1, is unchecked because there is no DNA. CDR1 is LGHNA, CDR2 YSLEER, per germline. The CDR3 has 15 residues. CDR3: CASSQAGQGAYEQYF.

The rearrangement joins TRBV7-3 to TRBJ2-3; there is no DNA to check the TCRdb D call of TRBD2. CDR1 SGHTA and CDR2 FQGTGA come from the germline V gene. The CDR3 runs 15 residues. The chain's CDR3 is CASSEGTSGGDTQYF.

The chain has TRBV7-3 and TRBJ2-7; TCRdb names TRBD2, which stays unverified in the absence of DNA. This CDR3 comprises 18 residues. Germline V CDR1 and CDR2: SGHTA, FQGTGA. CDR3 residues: CASSPRGRIAGVPYEQYF.

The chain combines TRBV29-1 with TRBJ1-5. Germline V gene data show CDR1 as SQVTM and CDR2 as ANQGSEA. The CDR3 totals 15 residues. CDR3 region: CSVRRDSGSNQPQHF. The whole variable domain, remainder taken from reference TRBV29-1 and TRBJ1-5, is SAVISQKPSRDICQRGTSLTIQCQVDSQVTMMFWYRQQPGQSLTLIATANQGSEATYESGFVIDKFPISRPNLTFSTLTVSNMSPEDSSIYLCSVRRDSGSNQPQHFGDGTRLSIL.

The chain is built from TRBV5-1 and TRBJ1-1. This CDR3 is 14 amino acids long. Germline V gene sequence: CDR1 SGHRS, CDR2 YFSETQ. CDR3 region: CASSFTNRGTEAFF.

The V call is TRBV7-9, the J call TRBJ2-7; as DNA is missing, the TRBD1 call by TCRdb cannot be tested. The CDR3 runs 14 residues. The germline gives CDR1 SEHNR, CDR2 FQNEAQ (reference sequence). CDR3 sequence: CASSLQGADYEQYF.

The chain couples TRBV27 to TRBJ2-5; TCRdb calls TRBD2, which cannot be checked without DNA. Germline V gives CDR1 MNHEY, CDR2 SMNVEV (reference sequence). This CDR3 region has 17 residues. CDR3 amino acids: CASSLAPAGGFQETQYF.

CDR3 in amino acids: CASSSDRGRSPLHF. The chain joins TRBV6-5 to TRBJ1-6; TCRdb selects TRBD1, and the lack of DNA leaves this call unchecked. The CDR3 covers 14 residues. Germline loops: CDR1 MNHEY, CDR2 SVGAGI.

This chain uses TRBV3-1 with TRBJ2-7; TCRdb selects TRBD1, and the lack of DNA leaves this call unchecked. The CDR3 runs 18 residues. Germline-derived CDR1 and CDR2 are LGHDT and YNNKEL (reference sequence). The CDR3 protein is CASSPRGYGGAKSYEQYF.

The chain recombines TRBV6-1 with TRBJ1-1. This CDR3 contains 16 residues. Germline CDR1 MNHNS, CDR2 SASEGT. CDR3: CASTRDFSNMNTEAFF.